The 6 T cell receptor beta chains given below trace back to one sample, sequenced in a study of shared clonotypes between healthy human individuals (dated by TCRdb to about 2020). Library method: the immunoSEQ multiplex PCR assay. TCRdb's version of the immuneACCESS table is confined to in-frame rearrangements and falls short of the full clone set. An unresolved V gene accounts for under half of the shortfall where checked; the remainder is of unknown origin. Counted in this sample were about 770,000 clones; over 55% of them appeared once. The top ten clonotypes cover over 1.5% of the sample. The material sequenced was memory CD4+ T cells sorted from blood. Read against the paper, the sample's cell subset or site label means: CD45RA-negative fraction. Receptors originate from a woman in her thirties in good health.

Remarks on this clone: The junction shows a germline mismatch at one end, possibly a read error. The chain uses TRBV6-5 and TRBJ2-1, with TRBD1 identical over 7 bases. The CDR3 has 15 amino acids. The germline V gene encodes CDR1 MNHEY and CDR2 SVGAGI. CDR3 region: CTSRVGQVDYNEQFF. The DNA of the CDR3 is TGTACCAGCAGGGTAGGACAGGTAGATTACAATGAGCAGTTCTTC.

The chain recombines TRBV18 with TRBJ2-7, with D uncertain. CDR1 KGHSH and CDR2 LQKENI come from the germline V gene. The CDR3 has 12 residues. The V end lost 3 bases, the J end lost 3 bases, and 6 bases lay between the germline ends. CDR3: CASSPDFYEQYF. CDR3 DNA: TGTGCCAGCTCACCTGATTTCTACGAGCAGTACTTC.

The gene calls are TRBV5-5 and TRBJ2-2; 10 positions match TRBD2. Germline assignment: CDR1 SGHKS and CDR2 YYEKEE (reference sequence). J lost 2 bases, V lost 3 bases, and 4 bases had no gene match. The CDR3 runs 16 residues. DNA of the CDR3: TGTGCCAGCAGCTCTGGACTAGCGGTTAACACCGGGGAGCTGTTTTTT. Amino acid sequence: CASSSGLAVNTGELFF.

The chain joins TRBV7-9 to TRBJ1-2, with TRBD1 as a possible D gene (5 bases). Germline CDR1 reads SEHNR; CDR2 reads FQNEAQ (reference sequence). CDR3 size: 14 residues. The V end lost 5 bases, the J end lost 6 bases, and 16 bases lay between the germline ends. DNA for the CDR3: TGTGCCAGCAGCCCCGTGGCAACGGGGGATGGCTACACCTTC. Its translation: CASSPVATGDGYTF.

V is TRBV28 and J is TRBJ1-5; 8 nucleotides match TRBD1. CDR1 MDHEN and CDR2 SYDVKM come from the germline V gene. Unmatched junction bases numbered 5, after V lost 6 bases and J lost 4 bases. This CDR3 is 14 amino acids long. CDR3 sequence reads: CASRIRGLNQPQHF. The CDR3 region has the DNA TGTGCCAGCAGGATCAGGGGGCTAAATCAGCCCCAGCATTTT.

The rearrangement uses TRBV6-6 and TRBJ1-4, with D maybe TRBD1 (6 bases). CDR1 is MNHNY, CDR2 SVGAGI, per germline (reference sequence). Trimming removed 8 bases from V and 7 bases from J, with 14 bases in between. The length of the CDR3 is 13 residues. CDR3 in amino acids: CASLRGRREKLFF. In DNA, the CDR3 is TGTGCCAGCCTCCGGGGGCGCCGTGAAAAACTGTTTTTT.